A single sample is the source of the 19 T cell receptor beta chains below, sequenced in a study of identical twins (dated by TCRdb to between 2015 and 2016). Library prep was done by 5' RACE. Sequencing instrument: Illumina HiSeq 2000. In TCRdb, the public reads were trimmed at Q25 with fastp and aligned with MiXCR, with productive beta chains retained. Rows with a matching CDR3 protein are joined into one entry that keeps the most common DNA and genes. A total of about 660,000 distinct CDR3 sequences appear in this sample, 8.6% of them only once. The ten largest clonotypes hold around 0.98% of the sample. The same sample was also used in a study of yellow fever vaccine responses in identical twins.

Sample: PBMCs. These receptors all stem from a woman under 30 in good health.

The chain joins TRBV3-1 to TRBJ2-5; 12 nucleotides agree with TRBD2. The germline CDR1 and CDR2 sequences are LGHDT and YNNKEL (reference sequence). The length of the CDR3 is 16 residues. Trimming took 3 bases from V and 5 from J; bases not matched to a gene: 7. CDR3 amino acids: CASSHRTSGARETQYF. The CDR3, as DNA: TGTGCCAGCAGCCACCGGACTAGCGGGGCTCGGGAGACCCAGTACTTC.

This clonotype was picked up a small number of times. The chain is built from TRBV6-1 and TRBJ1-6; D uncertain. Trimming removed 8 bases from V and 4 bases from J, with 6 bases in between. From germline, CDR1 is MNHNS and CDR2 SASEGT. The CDR3 runs 12 residues. The CDR3 here is CASGVYNSPLHF. The CDR3 nucleotides read TGTGCCAGCGGGGTTTATAATTCACCCCTCCACTTT.

This clonotype was seen more than once but under ten times. This chain links TRBV11-2 with TRBJ2-1; TRBD1 might be the D (6 bases). CDR1 is SGHAT and CDR2 is FQNNGV in the germline V gene. V was cut by 1 base and J by 7 bases, with 11 bases left in between. The CDR3 contains 14 residues. In nucleotides, the CDR3 is TGTGCCAGCAGCTTAGCAGGGGTGGAAAATGAGCAGTTCTTC. It is translated as CASSLAGVENEQFF.

The chain uses TRBV7-2 and TRBJ2-3; D may correspond to TRBD1 or TRBD2 (5 bases each). With 0 bases removed from V and 0 bases from J, the gap between germline ends came to 19 bases. The CDR3 loop spans 19 amino acids. Germline assignment: CDR1 SGHTA and CDR2 FQGNSA. This chain's CDR3 is CASSLAPVSRRGSTDTQYF. Written as DNA, the CDR3 is TGTGCCAGCAGCTTAGCCCCAGTCTCCCGCCGGGGCAGCACAGATACGCAGTATTTT.

This clonotype was detected a few times. This rearrangement joins TRBV27 to TRBJ2-3, with D unclear. The CDR3 extends over 11 amino acids. V was shortened by 5 bases and J by 6 bases, with 6 bases between the two germline ends. Germline V CDR1 and CDR2: MNHEY, SMNVEV (reference sequence). CDR3 residues: CASSGKDTQYF. The CDR3 DNA reads TGTGCCAGCAGTGGGAAGGATACGCAGTATTTT.

This clonotype occurred a few times. V gene TRBV5-1 combines with J gene TRBJ1-6, with a weak D call TRBD1 (6 bases). This CDR3 spans 15 amino acids. CDR1 is SGHRS and CDR2 is YFSETQ in the germline V gene. Trimming took 0 bases from V and 5 from J, leaving 9 bases between them. The CDR3 DNA reads as TGCGCCAGCAGCTTGGGGGGACAAGATAATTCACCCCTCCACTTT. Encoded protein: CASSLGGQDNSPLHF. Drawing the rest from reference TRBV5-1 and TRBJ1-6, the complete variable domain is KAGVTQTPRYLIKTRGQQVTLSCSPISGHRSVSWYQQTPGQGLQFLFEYFSETQRNKGNFPGRFSGRQFSNSRSEMNVSTLELGDSALYLCASSLGGQDNSPLHFGNGTRLTVT.

The J gene is TRBJ2-7, the V gene TRBV5-1; D unresolved. CDR1 SGHRS and CDR2 YFSETQ come from the germline V gene. V lost 2 bases, J lost 2 bases, and 8 bases lay in between. There are 13 residues in the CDR3. The CDR3 sequence: CASSFAQTYEQYF. The CDR3 DNA sequence: TGCGCCAGCAGCTTTGCTCAGACCTACGAGCAGTACTTC.

This clonotype was found a few times. CDR3 nucleotides: TGTGCCAGCGGAACTAGCGGCGGAGGGACCCAGTACTTC. Its protein product is CASGTSGGGTQYF. The rearrangement uses TRBV28 and TRBJ2-5, with 8 bases matching TRBD2. V shed 8 bases, J shed 7 bases, and the junction held 9 bases outside the gene matches. Germline V gene data show CDR1 as MDHEN and CDR2 as SYDVKM. The CDR3 covers 13 residues.

Many counts were recorded for this clonotype. The rearrangement links TRBV29-1 to TRBJ2-3; 8 positions agree with TRBD2. The germline V gene encodes CDR1 SQVTM and CDR2 ANQGSEA. The V segment lost 5 bases and the J segment 4 bases; nucleotides outside the gene matches: 11. This CDR3 region has 15 residues. CDR3 sequence (DNA): TGCAGCGTTAGATCGGGCGGGAGGTTCCCAGATACGCAGTATTTT. It specifies CSVRSGGRFPDTQYF.

To note about this clonotype: A much more abundant neighbour one base away suggests this may be a read error. This chain links TRBV29-1 with TRBJ2-1; the D is unclear. The V gene's germline CDR1 is SQVTM and CDR2 ANQGSEA. This CDR3 is 15 amino acids long. The ends were cut back, 0 bases at V and 4 bases at J, with 13 bases in the middle. The CDR3 spells CSVEDRYGVYNEQFF. The CDR3 region has the DNA TGCAGCGTTGAAGATCGCTACGGTGTTTACAATGAGCAGTTCTTC.

In this sample, this clonotype turned up a few times. This chain uses TRBV15 with TRBJ2-1, with a possible D match to TRBD1 (6 bases). The CDR3 sequence is 15 residues long. Germline V lookup: CDR1 LNHNV, CDR2 YYDKDF (reference sequence). The V end was cut by 2 bases, the J end by 4 bases, with 12 bases between. CDR3 nucleotide sequence: TGTGCCACCAGCAGACCGGACAGAAAATACAATGAGCAGTTCTTC. Protein sequence: CATSRPDRKYNEQFF.

In its sample, this clonotype was seen many times. V usage is TRBV14 and J usage is TRBJ2-5, with 7 positions matching TRBD1. Trimming cost V 2 bases and J 1 base; bases outside gene matches: 1. The CDR3 has 14 residues. Germline lookup yields CDR1 SGHDN and CDR2 FVKESK. The CDR3 region has the DNA TGTGCCAGCAGCCAATCAGGGGGCCAAGAGACCCAGTACTTC. This translates into CASSQSGGQETQYF.

The rearrangement uses TRBV25-1 and TRBJ2-2; possibly TRBD1 for D (5 bases). CDR1 and CDR2 (germline): MGHDK, SYGVNS. Trimming left V 8 bases short and J 6 bases short, with 10 bases between. CDR3 length equals 12 residues. The CDR3 reads CASGQGSGELFF. CDR3 nucleotides: TGTGCCAGCGGTCAGGGATCCGGGGAGCTGTTTTTT.

This clonotype has ten or more counts. This chain joins TRBV11-2 and TRBJ2-3; D gene ambiguous. The CDR3 runs to 15 residues. Trimming took off 3 bases at V and 0 bases at J, with 10 bases between the two ends. Per the germline V gene, CDR1 is SGHAT and CDR2 is FQNNGV. The CDR3 DNA reads as TGTGCCAGCAGCTTCATGGACCCCAGCACAGATACGCAGTATTTT. It yields the protein CASSFMDPSTDTQYF.

This clonotype was detected a few times. This chain joins TRBV29-1 and TRBJ2-5; 8 positions match TRBD1. The trim removed 4 bases at V and 4 bases at J, leaving 2 bases unmatched. This CDR3 spans 12 amino acids. Germline V gene sequence: CDR1 SQVTM, CDR2 ANQGSEA. The CDR3 DNA is TGCAGCGTTGGCAGGGGGCCAGAGACCCAGTACTTC. It translates to CSVGRGPETQYF.

This clonotype was counted between two and nine times. The J gene is TRBJ2-2, the V gene TRBV5-6; D perhaps matches TRBD1 (5 bases). Trimming left V 1 base short and J 6 bases short, with 10 bases between. The germline V gene encodes CDR1 SGHDT and CDR2 YYEEEE. The CDR3 covers 14 residues. CDR3 coding DNA: TGTGCCAGCAGCTTGAGGCAGGGTGCCGGGGAGCTGTTTTTT. Translating it yields CASSLRQGAGELFF.

Ten or more counts support this clonotype. The chain links TRBV6-1 to TRBJ1-2; 10 positions match TRBD1. CDR1 is MNHNS and CDR2 is SASEGT in the germline V gene. J was trimmed by 2 bases and V by 6 bases; bases with no gene match: 6. The CDR3 has 15 residues. CDR3 sequence (DNA): TGTGCCAGCAGGTTTCCGGGACAGGGGAACTATGGCTACACCTTC. Its translation: CASRFPGQGNYGYTF.

This clonotype appeared a few times. The chain links TRBV6-2 or TRBV6-3 to TRBJ2-1; TRBD2 aligns across 11 bases. The length of the CDR3 is 15 residues. Germline V gives CDR1 MNHEY, CDR2 SVGEGT. The J segment lost 6 bases and the V segment lost 3 bases, leaving 4 bases of the junction unmatched. CDR3: CASSYLGLAVNEQFF. As DNA, the CDR3 is TGTGCCAGCAGTTATTTGGGACTAGCGGTCAATGAGCAGTTCTTC.

This clonotype was observed a few times. The chain links TRBV9 to TRBJ2-2; D unresolved. The CDR3 is 14 residues long. Germline CDR1 SGDLS, CDR2 YYNGEE. V was clipped by 0 bases and J by 7 bases, with 10 bases between them. CDR3 in DNA: TGTGCCAGCAGCGTAGCTTCAGGCGGCGGGGAGCTGTTTTTT. Amino acids: CASSVASGGGELFF.